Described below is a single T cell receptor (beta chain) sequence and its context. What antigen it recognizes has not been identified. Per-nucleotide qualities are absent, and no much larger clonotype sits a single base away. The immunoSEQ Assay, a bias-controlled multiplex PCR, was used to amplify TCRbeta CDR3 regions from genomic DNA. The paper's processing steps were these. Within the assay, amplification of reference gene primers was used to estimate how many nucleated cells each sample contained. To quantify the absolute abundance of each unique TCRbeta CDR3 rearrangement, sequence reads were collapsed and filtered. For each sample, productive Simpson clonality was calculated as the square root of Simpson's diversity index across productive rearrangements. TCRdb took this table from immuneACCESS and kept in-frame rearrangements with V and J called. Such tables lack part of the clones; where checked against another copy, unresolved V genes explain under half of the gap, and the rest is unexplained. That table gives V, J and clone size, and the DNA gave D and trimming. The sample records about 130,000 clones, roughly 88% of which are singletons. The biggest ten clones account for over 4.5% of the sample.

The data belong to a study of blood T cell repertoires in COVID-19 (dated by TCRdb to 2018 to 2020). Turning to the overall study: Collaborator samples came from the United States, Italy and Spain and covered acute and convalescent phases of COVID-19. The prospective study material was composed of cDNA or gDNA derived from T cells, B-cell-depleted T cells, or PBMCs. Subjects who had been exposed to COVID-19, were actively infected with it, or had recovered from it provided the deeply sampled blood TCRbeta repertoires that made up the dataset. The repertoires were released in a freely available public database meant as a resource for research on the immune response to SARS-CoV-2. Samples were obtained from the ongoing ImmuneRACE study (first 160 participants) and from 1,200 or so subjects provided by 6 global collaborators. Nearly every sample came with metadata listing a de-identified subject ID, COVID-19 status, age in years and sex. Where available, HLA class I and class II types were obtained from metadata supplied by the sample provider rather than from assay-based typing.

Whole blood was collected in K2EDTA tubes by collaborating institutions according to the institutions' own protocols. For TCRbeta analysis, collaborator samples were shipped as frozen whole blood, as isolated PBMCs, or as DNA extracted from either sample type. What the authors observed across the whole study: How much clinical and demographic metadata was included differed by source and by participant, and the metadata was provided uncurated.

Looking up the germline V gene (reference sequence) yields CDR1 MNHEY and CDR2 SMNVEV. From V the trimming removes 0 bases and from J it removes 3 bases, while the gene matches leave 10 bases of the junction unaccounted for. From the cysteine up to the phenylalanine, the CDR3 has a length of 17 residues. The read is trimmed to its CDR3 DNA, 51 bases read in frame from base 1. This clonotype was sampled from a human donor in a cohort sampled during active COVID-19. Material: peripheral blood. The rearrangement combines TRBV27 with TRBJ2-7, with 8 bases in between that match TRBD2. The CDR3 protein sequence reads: CASSLSPRSGRDYEQYF. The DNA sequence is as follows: TGTGCCAGCAGTTTATCCCCCCGGAGCGGGAGAGACTACGAGCAGTACTTC.